This T cell receptor (beta chain) originates from a study of blood T cell repertoires in COVID-19. As for the study in general: Italy, Spain and the United States were the sources of the convalescent and acute COVID-19 samples. Nucleic acid was either cDNA or gDNA, and it came from T cells, B-cell-depleted T cells, or PBMCs.

This clone came up once. Germline V gene sequence: CDR1 KGHSH, CDR2 LQKENI. The CDR3 totals 15 residues. V shed 0 bases and J 8 bases; nucleotides not matched to a gene: 3. Authors' methods: Estimation of nucleated cell counts was performed using reference gene primer amplification. The repertoire was sequenced with immunoSEQ multiplex PCR; TCRdb's copy has only in-frame clones and lacks some. The DNA gave D and trimming, while V, J and clone size come from that table. The table lists 150,000 or so clones, about 87% of them singletons, with roughly 24% in the top ten. The chain joins TRBV18 to TRBJ2-1; 11 nucleotides align to TRBD2. Sequenced: peripheral blood. The source is a man aged 55-75 years with acute or convalescent COVID-19. CDR3 sequence reads: CASSPPSGRAYEQFF. The CDR3 coding sequence is TGTGCCAGCTCACCACCTAGCGGGAGGGCCTATGAGCAGTTCTTC.